The clone carrying this T cell receptor (beta chain) was seen more than once but under ten times. Its antigen is not known. These data are taken from a study of beta chain features in type 1 diabetes. In the study overall: Examination spanned fewer than 140,000,000 sorted cells from all samples.

From germline, CDR1 is SGHAT and CDR2 FQNNGV. J gave up 5 bases and V 5 bases, and 5 bases lay outside the gene matches. The CDR3 spans 13 residues. Cell sorting via CD45RO/CCR7/CD25/CD127/CD95/CD27 was performed to obtain CD4+ naive, central memory, regulatory and stem cell-like memory cells. Study conclusions and caveats: Among all four CD4+ subsets, Type 1 diabetes patients had TCRB CDR3s that were moderately but significantly shorter.

Every bit of the isolated RNA underwent reverse transcription, so sequencing read expressed TCRB transcripts. Here immunoSEQ multiplex PCR was the method, and the copy in TCRdb shows in-frame clones only, minus some. The top ten hold over 0.45% of the sample, which has 150,000 to 200,000 clones, 8% to 8.5% seen once. Specimen: central memory CD4+ T cells from blood. The V gene is TRBV11-2, the J gene TRBJ2-5, with 7 bases fitting TRBD1. The source is a woman between 18 and 30 years old with type 1 diabetes. The CDR3 is CASSPDRAETQYF. The CDR3 DNA is TGTGCCAGCAGCCCAGACAGGGCGGAGACCCAGTACTTC.